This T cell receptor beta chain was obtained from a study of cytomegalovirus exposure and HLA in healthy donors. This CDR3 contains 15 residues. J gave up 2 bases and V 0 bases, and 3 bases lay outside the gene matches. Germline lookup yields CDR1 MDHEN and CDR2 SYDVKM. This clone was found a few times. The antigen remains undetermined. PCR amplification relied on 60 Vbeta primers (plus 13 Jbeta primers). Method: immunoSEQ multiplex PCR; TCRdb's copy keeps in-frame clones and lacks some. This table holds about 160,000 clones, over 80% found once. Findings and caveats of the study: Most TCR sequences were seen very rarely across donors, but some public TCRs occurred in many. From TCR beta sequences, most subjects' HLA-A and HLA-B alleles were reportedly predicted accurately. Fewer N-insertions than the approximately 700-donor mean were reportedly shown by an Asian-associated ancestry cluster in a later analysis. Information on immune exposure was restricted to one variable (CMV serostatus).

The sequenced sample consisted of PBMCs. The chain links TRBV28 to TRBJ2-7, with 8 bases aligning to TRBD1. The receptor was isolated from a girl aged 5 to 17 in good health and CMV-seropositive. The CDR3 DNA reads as TGTGCCAGCAGTTTATGGGACAGGGTCCCCTACGAGCAGTACTTC. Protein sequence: CASSLWDRVPYEQYF. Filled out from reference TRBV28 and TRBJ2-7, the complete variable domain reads DVKVTQSSRYLVKRTGEKVFLECVQDMDHENMFWYRQDPGLGLRLIYFSYDVKMKEKGDIPEGYSVSREKKERFSLILESASTNQTSMYLCASSLWDRVPYEQYFGPGTRLTVT.